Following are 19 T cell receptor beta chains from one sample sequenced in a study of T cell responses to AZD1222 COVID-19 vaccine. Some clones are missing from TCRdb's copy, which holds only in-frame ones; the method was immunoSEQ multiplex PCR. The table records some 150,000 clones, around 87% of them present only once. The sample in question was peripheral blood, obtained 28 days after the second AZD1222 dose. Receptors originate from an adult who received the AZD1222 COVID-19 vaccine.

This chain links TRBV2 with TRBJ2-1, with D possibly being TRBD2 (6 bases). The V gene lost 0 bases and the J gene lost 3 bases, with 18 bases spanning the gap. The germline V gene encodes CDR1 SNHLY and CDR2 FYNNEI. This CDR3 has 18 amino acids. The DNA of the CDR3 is TGTGCCAGCAGTGAAGCCCCTATGGGGGAGGTTTACTACAATGAGCAGTTCTTC. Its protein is CASSEAPMGEVYYNEQFF. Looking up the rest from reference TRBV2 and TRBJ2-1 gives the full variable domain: EPEVTQTPSHQVTQMGQEVILRCVPISNHLYFYWYRQILGQKVEFLVSFYNNEISEKSEIFDDQFSVERPDGSNFTLKIRSTKLEDSAMYFCASSEAPMGEVYYNEQFFGPGTRLTVL.

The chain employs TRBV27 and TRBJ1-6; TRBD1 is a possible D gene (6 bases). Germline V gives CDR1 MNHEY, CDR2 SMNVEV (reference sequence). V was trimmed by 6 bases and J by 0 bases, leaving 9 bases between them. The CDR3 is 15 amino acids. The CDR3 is CASRPQGSYNSPLHF. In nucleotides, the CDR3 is TGTGCCAGCAGACCACAGGGCTCCTATAATTCACCCCTCCACTTT.

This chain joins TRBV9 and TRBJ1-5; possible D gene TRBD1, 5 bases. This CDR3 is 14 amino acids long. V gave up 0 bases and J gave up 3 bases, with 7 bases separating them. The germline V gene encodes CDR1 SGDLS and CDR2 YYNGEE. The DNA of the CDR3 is TGTGCCAGCAGCGTAGGACAGCACAATCAGCCCCAGCATTTT. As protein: CASSVGQHNQPQHF.

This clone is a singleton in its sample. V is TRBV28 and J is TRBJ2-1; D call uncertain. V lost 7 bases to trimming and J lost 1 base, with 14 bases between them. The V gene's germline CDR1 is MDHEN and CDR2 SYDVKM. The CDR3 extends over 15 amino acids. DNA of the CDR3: TGTGCCAGCATCGATGGTCCACTTTCCTACAATGAGCAGTTCTTC. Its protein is CASIDGPLSYNEQFF.

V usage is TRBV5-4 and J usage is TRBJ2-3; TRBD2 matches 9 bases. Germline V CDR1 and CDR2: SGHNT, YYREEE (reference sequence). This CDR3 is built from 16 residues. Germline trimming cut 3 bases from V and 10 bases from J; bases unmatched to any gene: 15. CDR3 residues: CASSSKTSGPSPSQYF. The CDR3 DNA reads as TGTGCCAGCAGCTCCAAGACTAGCGGCCCATCCCCATCGCAGTATTTT.

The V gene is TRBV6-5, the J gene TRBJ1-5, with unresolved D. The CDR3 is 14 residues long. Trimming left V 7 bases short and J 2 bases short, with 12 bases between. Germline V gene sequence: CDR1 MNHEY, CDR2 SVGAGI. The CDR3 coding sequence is TGTGCCAGCACCCTGAAGGGAGGCAATCAGCCCCAGCATTTT. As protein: CASTLKGGNQPQHF.

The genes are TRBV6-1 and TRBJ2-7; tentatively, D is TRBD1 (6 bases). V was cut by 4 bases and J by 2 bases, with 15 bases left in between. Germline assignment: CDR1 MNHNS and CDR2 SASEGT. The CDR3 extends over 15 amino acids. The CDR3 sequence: CASSALLQGPYEQYF. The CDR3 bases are TGTGCCAGCAGTGCCCTCCTACAGGGCCCCTACGAGCAGTACTTC.

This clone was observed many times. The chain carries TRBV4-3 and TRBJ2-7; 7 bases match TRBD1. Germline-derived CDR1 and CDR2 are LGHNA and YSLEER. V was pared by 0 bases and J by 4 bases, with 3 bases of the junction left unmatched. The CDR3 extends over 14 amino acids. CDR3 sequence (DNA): TGCGCCAGCAGCCAAGAAGGGACAGAATACGAGCAGTACTTC. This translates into CASSQEGTEYEQYF.

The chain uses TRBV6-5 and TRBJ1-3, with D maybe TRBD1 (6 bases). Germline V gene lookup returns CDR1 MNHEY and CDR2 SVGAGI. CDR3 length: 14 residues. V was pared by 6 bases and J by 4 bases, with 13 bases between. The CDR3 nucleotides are TGTGCCAGCAGCGACGGACAGCCGGGAAACACCATATATTTT. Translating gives CASSDGQPGNTIYF.

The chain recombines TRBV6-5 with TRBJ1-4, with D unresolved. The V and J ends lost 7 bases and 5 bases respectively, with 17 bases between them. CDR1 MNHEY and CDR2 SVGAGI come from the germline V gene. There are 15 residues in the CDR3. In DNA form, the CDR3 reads TGTGCCAGCACCGGGGTGGGCCGACGAAATGAAAAACTGTTTTTT. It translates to CASTGVGRRNEKLFF.

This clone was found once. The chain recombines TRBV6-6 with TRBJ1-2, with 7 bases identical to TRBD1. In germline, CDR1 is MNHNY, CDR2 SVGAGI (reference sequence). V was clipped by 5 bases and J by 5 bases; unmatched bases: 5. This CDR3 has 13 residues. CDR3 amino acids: CASSTGQPYGYTF. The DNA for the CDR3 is TGTGCCAGCAGTACGGGACAGCCGTATGGCTACACCTTC.

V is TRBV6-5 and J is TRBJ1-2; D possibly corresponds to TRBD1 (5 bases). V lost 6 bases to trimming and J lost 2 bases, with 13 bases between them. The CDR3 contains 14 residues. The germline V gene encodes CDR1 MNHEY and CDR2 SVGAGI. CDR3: CASREDQGNYGYTF. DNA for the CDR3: TGTGCCAGCAGGGAGGACCAGGGAAACTATGGCTACACCTTC.

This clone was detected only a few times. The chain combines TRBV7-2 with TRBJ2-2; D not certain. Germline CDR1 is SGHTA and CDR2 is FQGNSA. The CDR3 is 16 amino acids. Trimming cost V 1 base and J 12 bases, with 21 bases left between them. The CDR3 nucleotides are TGTGCCAGCAGCTTAGTGCTTTCCGGGTTACGCGGTCAGCTGTTTTTT. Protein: CASSLVLSGLRGQLFF.

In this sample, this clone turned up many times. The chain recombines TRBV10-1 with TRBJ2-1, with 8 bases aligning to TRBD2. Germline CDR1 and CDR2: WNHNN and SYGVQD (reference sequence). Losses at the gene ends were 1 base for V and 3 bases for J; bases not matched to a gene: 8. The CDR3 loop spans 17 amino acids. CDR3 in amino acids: CASSECRWTSHYNEQFF. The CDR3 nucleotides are TGCGCCAGCAGTGAGTGTCGCTGGACTAGCCACTACAATGAGCAGTTCTTC.

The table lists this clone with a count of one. In DNA form, the CDR3 reads TGTGCCACCAGTGATTCACGAAGGAGCTCCTACGAGCAGTACTTC. It yields the protein CATSDSRRSSYEQYF. The V and J genes are TRBV24-1 and TRBJ2-7; D gene ambiguous. This CDR3 comprises 15 residues. Germline V gene lookup returns CDR1 KGHDR and CDR2 SFDVKD. V lost 2 bases and J 0 bases, leaving 10 bases between the germline ends.

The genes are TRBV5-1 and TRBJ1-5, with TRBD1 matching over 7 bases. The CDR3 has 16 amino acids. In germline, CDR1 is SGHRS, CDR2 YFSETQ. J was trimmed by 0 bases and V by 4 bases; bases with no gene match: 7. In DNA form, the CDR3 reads TGCGCCAGCAGCCCGGGACAGCCAAATAGCAATCAGCCCCAGCATTTT. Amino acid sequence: CASSPGQPNSNQPQHF. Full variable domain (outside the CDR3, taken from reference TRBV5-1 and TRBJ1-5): KAGVTQTPRYLIKTRGQQVTLSCSPISGHRSVSWYQQTPGQGLQFLFEYFSETQRNKGNFPGRFSGRQFSNSRSEMNVSTLELGDSALYLCASSPGQPNSNQPQHFGDGTRLSIL.

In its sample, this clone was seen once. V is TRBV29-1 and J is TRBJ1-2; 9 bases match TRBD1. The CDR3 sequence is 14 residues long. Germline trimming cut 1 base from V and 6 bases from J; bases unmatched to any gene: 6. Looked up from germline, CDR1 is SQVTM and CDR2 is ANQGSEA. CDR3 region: CSVEGGQGPNGYTF. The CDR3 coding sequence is TGCAGCGTTGAAGGGGGACAGGGCCCTAATGGCTACACCTTC.

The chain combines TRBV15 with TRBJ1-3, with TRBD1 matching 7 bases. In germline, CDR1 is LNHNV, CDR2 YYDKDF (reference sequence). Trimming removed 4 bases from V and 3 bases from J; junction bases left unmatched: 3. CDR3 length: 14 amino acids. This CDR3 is CATSTTGSGNTIYF. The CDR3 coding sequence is TGTGCCACCAGCACGACAGGGAGTGGAAACACCATATATTTT.

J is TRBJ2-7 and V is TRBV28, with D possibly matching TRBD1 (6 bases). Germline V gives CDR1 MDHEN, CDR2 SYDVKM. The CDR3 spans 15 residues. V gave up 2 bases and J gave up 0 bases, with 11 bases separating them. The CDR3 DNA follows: TGTGCCAGCAGTTTAGACACAGGGCACTCCTACGAGCAGTACTTC. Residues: CASSLDTGHSYEQYF.